The 22 T cell receptor beta chains presented below share a single source sample, sequenced in a study of T cell clones after liver transplantation. The table came from immunoSEQ multiplex PCR; TCRdb's copy has only in-frame clones and leaves some out. The profile shows more than 10,000 clones, roughly 69% of them singletons. This sample comprised CD8+ T cells from blood, obtained at the 22-month timepoint. These receptors all come from a human patient who received a liver transplant. Some T cells may have originated in the graft donor.

This clone was detected a few times. The genes are TRBV4-3 and TRBJ2-7, with 12 bases matching TRBD2. There are 18 residues in the CDR3. Per the germline V gene, CDR1 is LGHNA and CDR2 is YSLEER. J was trimmed by 2 bases and V by 4 bases; bases with no gene match: 12. The DNA of the CDR3 is TGCGCCAGCAGCCTGGACCCCCTAGCGGGGGGGTCTGCCTACGAGCAGTACTTC. Protein: CASSLDPLAGGSAYEQYF.

The chain joins TRBV6-5 to TRBJ1-4; possible D gene TRBD1, 6 bases. V lost 6 bases and J 7 bases, leaving 15 bases between the germline ends. The germline CDR1 and CDR2 sequences are MNHEY and SVGAGI. This CDR3 spans 14 amino acids. This CDR3 is CASREQGVREKLFF. In nucleotides, the CDR3 is TGTGCCAGCAGGGAACAGGGAGTCCGTGAAAAACTGTTTTTT.

The chain recombines TRBV15 with TRBJ2-6; D might be TRBD1 (5 bases). The CDR3 contains 17 residues. The germline V gene encodes CDR1 LNHNV and CDR2 YYDKDF (reference sequence). V was cut by 1 base and J by 0 bases, with 10 bases left in between. The CDR3 DNA follows: TGTGCCACCAGCAGAGGGGGCAGGGTCTCTGGGGCCAACGTCCTGACTTTC. Encoded protein: CATSRGGRVSGANVLTF.

V gene TRBV7-7 combines with J gene TRBJ2-5; 7 nucleotides agree with TRBD1. The germline gives CDR1 SSHAT, CDR2 FNYEAQ (reference sequence). After removal of 4 bases from V and 3 bases from J, the junction contained 5 bases not matched to a gene. The CDR3 has 14 amino acids. The CDR3 nucleotides are TGTGCCAGCAGCTCCCTCGACAGGGAAGAGACCCAGTACTTC. It codes for CASSSLDREETQYF.

This clone has ten or more counts. The chain employs TRBV7-9 and TRBJ1-2; no clear D. The germline V and J ends were trimmed by 5 bases and 8 bases, with 15 bases remaining between them. Germline loops: CDR1 SEHNR, CDR2 FQNEAQ (reference sequence). CDR3 length: 13 residues. CDR3 loop: CASSRNQVRGYTF. The CDR3, as DNA: TGTGCCAGCAGCCGGAACCAGGTGCGAGGCTACACCTTC.

The J gene is TRBJ1-1, the V gene TRBV5-1, with 8 positions matching TRBD1. V trimming: 3 bases; J trimming: 5 bases; junction bases outside the gene matches: 9. This CDR3 contains 15 residues. Germline V lookup: CDR1 SGHRS, CDR2 YFSETQ. The CDR3 nucleotides read TGCGCCAGCAGCTCCGAACAGGGGGTTGATACTGAAGCTTTCTTT. This gives the protein CASSSEQGVDTEAFF.

V gene TRBV7-3 combines with J gene TRBJ2-1; D could derive from TRBD1 or TRBD2 (5 bases each). Germline-derived CDR1 and CDR2 are SGHTA and FQGTGA. V was shortened by 5 bases and J by 0 bases, with 14 bases between the two germline ends. The CDR3 has 16 residues. The chain's CDR3 is CASSPRAGSSYNEQFF. The CDR3 DNA follows: TGTGCCAGCAGCCCACGTGCAGGGAGCTCCTACAATGAGCAGTTCTTC.

The chain uses TRBV7-6 and TRBJ1-4; 8 nucleotides line up with TRBD1. The germline CDR1 and CDR2 sequences are SGHVS and FNYEAQ. The V and J ends lost 0 bases and 7 bases, in that order; junction bases with no gene match: 4. CDR3 length: 15 residues. Written as DNA, the CDR3 is TGTGCCAGCAGCTTAGCGACAGGGGTTGGTGAAAAACTGTTTTTT. Its translation: CASSLATGVGEKLFF.

There are a few counts of this clone. The J gene is TRBJ2-7, the V gene TRBV27, with 11 positions matching TRBD1. V lost 9 bases, J lost 7 bases, and 5 bases stayed unmatched. Germline-derived CDR1 and CDR2 are MNHEY and SMNVEV (reference sequence). This CDR3 contains 12 residues. CDR3 DNA: TGTGCCAGTGGACAGGGGGCTAATGAGCAGTACTTC. It translates to CASGQGANEQYF.

The chain joins TRBV4-1 to TRBJ2-7; D is uncertain. CDR1 is MGHRA and CDR2 is YSYEKL in the germline V gene. This CDR3 has 15 residues. The V and J ends lost 1 base and 3 bases respectively, with 13 bases between them. The CDR3 here is CASSQGGSPDYEQYF. The CDR3 DNA is TGCGCCAGCAGCCAAGGTGGCTCCCCGGACTACGAGCAGTACTTC.

This chain joins TRBV9 and TRBJ2-1; D is ambiguous. V was cut by 0 bases and J by 8 bases, with 6 bases left in between. The germline gives CDR1 SGDLS, CDR2 YYNGEE. The CDR3 extends over 12 amino acids. The CDR3 sequence is CASSVVGDEQFF. The CDR3 coding sequence is TGTGCCAGCAGCGTAGTAGGAGATGAGCAGTTCTTC.

The rearrangement uses TRBV6-4 and TRBJ2-5; TRBD1 agrees at 7 bases. Per germline, CDR1 MRHNA and CDR2 SNTAGT. CDR3 length: 17 residues. The ends lost 6 bases at V and 4 bases at J; junction bases unmatched: 17. The CDR3 loop is CASRPPGGDSQGETQYF. Here the CDR3 DNA reads TGTGCCAGCAGGCCTCCAGGTGGGGACAGCCAAGGAGAGACCCAGTACTTC.

The chain combines TRBV27 with TRBJ2-3; 7 positions match TRBD2. The V segment lost 1 base and the J segment 3 bases; nucleotides outside the gene matches: 4. There are 15 residues in the CDR3. Germline CDR1 MNHEY, CDR2 SMNVEV (reference sequence). In DNA, the CDR3 is TGTGCCAGCAGTTTATGGGGGGGTACGACAGATACGCAGTATTTT. Its protein product is CASSLWGGTTDTQYF.

CDR3 amino acids: CASSVAGLAGTYNEQFF. CDR3 nucleotides: TGTGCCAGCAGCGTTGCCGGGCTAGCGGGTACCTACAATGAGCAGTTCTTC. V is TRBV9 and J is TRBJ2-1, with 8 positions matching TRBD2. After removal of 2 bases from V and 2 bases from J, the junction contained 9 bases not matched to a gene. This CDR3 spans 17 amino acids. Per germline, CDR1 SGDLS and CDR2 YYNGEE.

The chain links TRBV7-8 to TRBJ2-2; 10 bases map to TRBD2. The trim removed 10 bases at V and 6 bases at J, leaving 8 bases unmatched. Germline CDR1 and CDR2: SGHVS and FQNEAQ. The CDR3 totals 14 residues. The CDR3 DNA reads as TGTGCCACAGGGGCTAGCGGGAGTCCCGGGGAGCTGTTTTTT. The encoded protein is CATGASGSPGELFF.

This clone was recorded many times. Additional DNA sequences in this sample encode the identical CDR3. The rearrangement uses TRBV10-3 and TRBJ2-5; 8 bases fit TRBD2. The V and J ends lost 0 bases and 5 bases, in that order; junction bases with no gene match: 5. There are 15 residues in the CDR3. CDR1 is ENHRY, CDR2 SYGVKD, per germline. The CDR3 sequence is CAISESGGAGETQYF. The DNA for the CDR3 is TGTGCCATCAGTGAGTCCGGGGGGGCGGGCGAGACCCAGTACTTC.

DNA of the CDR3: TGTGCCAGCACCCTAGGACAGGGGCCCTATAATTCACCCCTCCACTTT. Protein: CASTLGQGPYNSPLHF. The chain has TRBV6-6 and TRBJ1-6; 9 nucleotides align to TRBD1. Germline CDR1 MNHNY, CDR2 SVGAGI (reference sequence). After removal of 7 bases from V and 2 bases from J, the junction contained 6 bases not matched to a gene. The CDR3 extends over 16 amino acids.

The chain recombines TRBV30 with TRBJ2-5, with 7 bases lining up with TRBD2. The CDR3 length is 13 residues. Germline V gives CDR1 GTSNPN, CDR2 SVGIG (reference sequence). V shed 2 bases and J 5 bases; nucleotides not matched to a gene: 5. The CDR3 sequence is CAWSLAAWETQYF. For the CDR3, the DNA is TGTGCCTGGAGTCTAGCGGCGTGGGAGACCCAGTACTTC.

CDR3 nucleotide sequence: TGTGCCAGCAGCTTAGTTGGGGGGCGGGAGACCCAGTACTTC. Translating it yields CASSLVGGRETQYF. The V gene is TRBV7-2, the J gene TRBJ2-5; possibly TRBD1 or TRBD2 for D (6 bases each). This CDR3 is built from 14 residues. Trimming shortened V by 1 base and J by 5 bases, and 11 bases separated the two germline ends. Germline values: CDR1 SGHTA, CDR2 FQGNSA.

The V gene is TRBV14, the J gene TRBJ2-7; D is possibly TRBD2 (6 bases). Germline assignment: CDR1 SGHDN and CDR2 FVKESK. The V end was cut by 3 bases, the J end by 3 bases, with 9 bases between. The CDR3 runs 13 residues. CDR3: CASSHSSDYEQYF. Written as DNA, the CDR3 is TGTGCCAGCAGCCATTCTAGCGACTACGAGCAGTACTTC.

This sequence joins TRBV9 and TRBJ1-3; 8 bases agree with TRBD1. CDR3 length equals 14 residues. Per the germline V gene, CDR1 is SGDLS and CDR2 is YYNGEE. Trimming cost V 0 bases and J 4 bases; bases outside gene matches: 0. As DNA, the CDR3 is TGTGCCAGCAGCGTAGGACAGGGGGGAAACACCATATATTTT. Its protein is CASSVGQGGNTIYF. The full variable domain, its missing parts supplied by reference TRBV9 and TRBJ1-3, is DSGVTQTPKHLITATGQRVTLRCSPRSGDLSVYWYQQSLDQGLQFLIQYYNGEERAKGNILERFSAQQFPDLHSELNLSSLELGDSALYFCASSVGQGGNTIYFGEGSWLTVV.

The chain carries TRBV2 and TRBJ2-7; tentatively, D is TRBD1 (6 bases). Between the trimmed V and J ends, which lost 2 bases and 2 bases, there was a span of 16 bases. This CDR3 region has 16 residues. CDR1 and CDR2 (germline): SNHLY, FYNNEI. CDR3 sequence (DNA): TGTGCCAGCAGTGAATGGGACACCCCAAACACCTACGAGCAGTACTTC. Translation gives CASSEWDTPNTYEQYF.